What follows are 15 T cell receptor beta chains derived from one specimen sequenced in a study of shared clonotypes between healthy human individuals. Using immunoSEQ multiplex PCR, the repertoire was profiled, and TCRdb retains in-frame clones only, with some absent. The table shows hundreds of thousands of clones, with 55% to 85% occurring only once. The source material was memory CD4+ T cells sorted from blood. Subset in this sample: CD45RA-negative fraction. These receptors were collected from a woman in her thirties in good health.

The rearrangement joins TRBV30 to TRBJ2-5; 14 bases fit TRBD2. The V gene's germline CDR1 is GTSNPN and CDR2 SVGIG (reference sequence). V was clipped by 1 base and J by 5 bases; unmatched bases: 3. This CDR3 spans 15 amino acids. The CDR3 protein is CAWSEGTSGSETQYF. The DNA of the CDR3 is TGTGCCTGGAGTGAAGGGACTAGCGGGAGTGAGACCCAGTACTTC.

The rearrangement joins TRBV28 to TRBJ1-4; D possibly corresponds to TRBD1 (6 bases). The CDR3 sequence is 17 residues long. The germline V and J ends were trimmed by 2 bases and 4 bases, with 17 bases remaining between them. CDR1 MDHEN and CDR2 SYDVKM come from the germline V gene. CDR3 sequence: CASSLRRATGINEKLFF. The DNA of the CDR3 is TGTGCCAGCAGTTTAAGAAGGGCCACAGGGATTAATGAAAAACTGTTTTTT.

The chain joins TRBV27 to TRBJ1-4; possibly TRBD1 for D (6 bases). Trimming took 5 bases from V and 3 from J, leaving 13 bases between them. The CDR3 length is 15 residues. Germline CDR1 and CDR2: MNHEY and SMNVEV (reference sequence). The CDR3 loop is CASSGEGVANEKLFF. The DNA of the CDR3 is TGTGCCAGCAGTGGGGAGGGGGTCGCTAATGAAAAACTGTTTTTT.

This chain joins TRBV27 and TRBJ1-5, with D unclear. The V end was cut by 5 bases, the J end by 2 bases, with 19 bases between. The CDR3 runs 17 residues. Germline-derived CDR1 and CDR2 are MNHEY and SMNVEV (reference sequence). The CDR3 loop is CASSPGPTAIGNQPQHF. The CDR3 DNA follows: TGTGCCAGCAGTCCAGGCCCAACAGCTATTGGCAATCAGCCCCAGCATTTT.

The CDR3 sequence: CASSGGSWVTGNTIYF. Written as DNA, the CDR3 is TGTGCCAGCAGCGGTGGTAGTTGGGTCACTGGAAACACCATATATTTT. The chain recombines TRBV9 with TRBJ1-3, with D unresolved. CDR1 and CDR2 (germline): SGDLS, YYNGEE. The germline V and J ends were trimmed by 3 bases and 2 bases, with 15 bases remaining between them. The CDR3 totals 16 residues.

This clone was observed many times. The chain recombines TRBV7-9 with TRBJ1-4, with D unclear. Germline V gene data show CDR1 as SEHNR and CDR2 as FQNEAQ (reference sequence). V was cut by 5 bases and J by 7 bases, with 5 bases left in between. This CDR3 is 11 amino acids long. The CDR3 reads CASSPVEKLFF. CDR3 in DNA: TGTGCCAGCAGCCCGGTTGAAAAACTGTTTTTT.

This clone has just a few counts. V usage is TRBV30 and J usage is TRBJ1-4; 10 positions agree with TRBD1. The CDR3 consists of 16 residues. The trim removed 0 bases at V and 0 bases at J, leaving 1 base unmatched. Per germline, CDR1 GTSNPN and CDR2 SVGIG (reference sequence). CDR3 protein: CAWSVGQGTTNEKLFF. The DNA for the CDR3 is TGTGCCTGGAGTGTGGGACAGGGGACAACTAATGAAAAACTGTTTTTT.

Note on this clone: A far larger clone is just one base off, so this is likely a read error. The V call is TRBV30, the J call TRBJ1-1; D gene unclear. Germline loops: CDR1 GTSNPN, CDR2 SVGIG (reference sequence). This CDR3 is 13 amino acids long. The CDR3 protein is CTWSALVNTEAFF. The DNA of the CDR3 is TGTACCTGGAGCGCTTTAGTGAACACTGAAGCTTTCTTT.

This clone came up a few times. V gene TRBV10-1 combines with J gene TRBJ2-1; 7 bases fit TRBD2. The CDR3 has 17 amino acids. Germline V gene sequence: CDR1 WNHNN, CDR2 SYGVQD (reference sequence). The V gene end was trimmed by 2 bases and the J gene end by 0 bases; junction bases not matched to a gene: 7. The CDR3 DNA follows: TGCGCCAGCAGTGAGACCGTGGGAGGGAGCTCCTACAATGAGCAGTTCTTC. Translating it yields CASSETVGGSSYNEQFF.

The chain is built from TRBV28 and TRBJ1-2; no firm D call. The CDR3 consists of 13 residues. V shed 4 bases and J shed 5 bases, with 11 bases lying between them. CDR1 is MDHEN, CDR2 SYDVKM, per germline. CDR3 DNA sequence: TGTGCCAGCAGTTCAGTGACGACTTATGGCTACACCTTC. Translation: CASSSVTTYGYTF.

On this clone itself: The sample has other DNA sequences that encode this CDR3 too. The rearrangement links TRBV27 to TRBJ2-3; weak D call: TRBD1 (5 bases). The CDR3 is made up of 14 amino acids. CDR1 is MNHEY and CDR2 is SMNVEV in the germline V gene (reference sequence). V shed 4 bases and J shed 0 bases, with 8 bases lying between them. DNA for the CDR3: TGTGCCAGCAGTTCCAGACAGAGCACAGATACGCAGTATTTT. The encoded protein is CASSSRQSTDTQYF.

The chain carries TRBV6-1 and TRBJ2-7, with 7 bases lining up with TRBD1. This CDR3 spans 14 amino acids. Losses at the gene ends were 7 bases for V and 0 bases for J; bases not matched to a gene: 6. Germline-derived CDR1 and CDR2 are MNHNS and SASEGT. The CDR3 here is CASKRQGNSYEQYF. DNA for the CDR3: TGTGCCAGCAAGAGACAGGGAAACTCCTACGAGCAGTACTTC.

This chain joins TRBV5-1 and TRBJ1-4; 9 bases agree with TRBD1. The CDR3 is 14 amino acids. The V and J ends lost 4 bases and 6 bases, in that order; junction bases with no gene match: 4. In germline, CDR1 is SGHRS, CDR2 YFSETQ. CDR3: CASSTGTGYEKLFF. As DNA, the CDR3 is TGCGCCAGCAGCACCGGGACAGGGTATGAAAAACTGTTTTTT.

This chain connects TRBV5-1 to TRBJ2-3; 12 bases align to TRBD2. With V trimmed by 0 bases and J by 3 bases, 5 bases remained unmatched. CDR1 is SGHRS and CDR2 is YFSETQ in the germline V gene. The CDR3 is made up of 17 amino acids. CDR3 DNA: TGCGCCAGCAGCTTGGCGACTAGCGGGAGTGAGACAGATACGCAGTATTTT. Translating it yields CASSLATSGSETDTQYF. The variable domain in full, completed from reference TRBV5-1 and TRBJ2-3, reads KAGVTQTPRYLIKTRGQQVTLSCSPISGHRSVSWYQQTPGQGLQFLFEYFSETQRNKGNFPGRFSGRQFSNSRSEMNVSTLELGDSALYLCASSLATSGSETDTQYFGPGTRLTVL.

Only a few counts were recorded for this clone. The chain links TRBV5-1 to TRBJ2-7, with no clear D. With 7 bases removed from V and 1 base from J, the gap between germline ends came to 15 bases. There are 14 residues in the CDR3. The germline CDR1 and CDR2 sequences are SGHRS and YFSETQ. The CDR3 DNA reads TGCGCCAGCGGACCCACTTCTCCATCCTACGAGCAGTACTTC. Protein product: CASGPTSPSYEQYF.